This entry lists 3 T cell receptor beta chains sequenced from one sample in a study of blood T cell repertoires in COVID-19. TCRdb's copy holds only in-frame clones and misses some; the assay was immunoSEQ multiplex PCR. The sample lists around 290,000 clones, around nine tenths occurring once. The specimen was PBMCs or T cells enriched from blood (not recorded which). The receptors originated from a woman younger than 35 who had recovered from COVID-19.

V is TRBV9 and J is TRBJ2-5, with 8 bases that match TRBD1. CDR3 size: 13 residues. Germline CDR1 reads SGDLS; CDR2 reads YYNGEE. With V trimmed by 1 base and J by 5 bases, 1 base remained unmatched. The CDR3 DNA is TGTGCCAGCAGCGTAAGGGACAGGGAGACCCAGTACTTC. Translated, it gives CASSVRDRETQYF.

V usage is TRBV4-1 and J usage is TRBJ2-7; 7 nucleotides agree with TRBD1. CDR1 is MGHRA, CDR2 YSYEKL, per germline. This CDR3 spans 17 amino acids. V was pared by 4 bases and J by 5 bases, with 17 bases of the junction left unmatched. The CDR3 DNA follows: TGCGCCAGCAGCCGAGACCGGGACAGCGCGTTGATGGACGAGCAGTACTTC. This translates into CASSRDRDSALMDEQYF.

The chain uses TRBV10-1 and TRBJ1-1; D may be TRBD1 (5 bases). This CDR3 is 12 amino acids long. The V gene lost 3 bases and the J gene lost 5 bases, with 7 bases spanning the gap. Germline V CDR1 and CDR2: WNHNN, SYGVQD (reference sequence). DNA of the CDR3: TGCGCCAGCAGTGATAGACAGACTGAAGCTTTCTTT. Encoded protein: CASSDRQTEAFF.